This section outlines one T cell receptor (beta chain) sequence together with its context. With 2 bases clipped from V and 4 bases from J, the junction kept 9 bases outside the gene matches. This CDR3 is 17 amino acids long. CDR1 is SGHNT and CDR2 is YENEEA in the germline V gene. The entry originates in a study of blood T cell repertoires in COVID-19. The overall study: Acute-phase and convalescent COVID-19 samples originated in the United States, Italy and Spain. T cells, B-cell-depleted T cells, or PBMCs provided the cDNA or gDNA that served as material.

How the authors handled the data: Amplification with reference gene primers provided the estimates of nucleated cell counts. The table came from immunoSEQ multiplex PCR; TCRdb's copy has only in-frame clones and leaves some out. V, J and clone size are taken as reported in that table, and D and trimming were inferred from the DNA itself. The sample shows a few hundred thousand clones, more than 70% of them seen only once. The sequenced material came from peripheral blood. The receptor's source is a woman in her 30s who had recovered from COVID-19. The chain employs TRBV11-3 and TRBJ2-1, with 9 bases aligning to TRBD1. CDR3 bases: TGTGCCAGCAGCTTAAAAACAGGGGGCAGCAAATACAATGAGCAGTTCTTC. It yields the protein CASSLKTGGSKYNEQFF.